A selection of T cell receptor beta chains follows, all from one sample in a study of blood T cell repertoires in COVID-19. Using immunoSEQ multiplex PCR, the repertoire was profiled, and TCRdb retains in-frame clones only, with some absent. The sample consists of roughly 400,000 clones, roughly 87% of them appearing once. Material for sequencing was PBMCs or T cells enriched from blood (not recorded which). All receptors derive from a man between 18 and 35 years old who had recovered from COVID-19. Both conserved end residues are part of each CDR3. The D gene is left open where the match is weak. The size field is filled for only some rows; it gives once, few, many or a size class.

V gene	J gene	D gene	clone size	CDR3 DNA	CDR3 protein
TRBV5-1	TRBJ1-1	TRBD1	NA	TGCGCCAGCAGCTTGGAACAGGGGGCGGCTTTCTTT	CASSLEQGAAFF
TRBV27	TRBJ1-5	TRBD1	NA	TGTGCCAGCTCCGGGACAGGGGGCCGGCAGCCCCAGCATTTT	CASSGTGGRQPQHF
TRBV9	TRBJ2-7	TRBD1	NA	TGTGCCAGCAGCTTCACAGGGGGAACCTACGAGCAGTACTTC	CASSFTGGTYEQYF
TRBV6-5	TRBJ1-2	NA	NA	TGTGCCAGCAGTTACTATGTGGATGACAGTGCCTATGGCTACACCTTC	CASSYYVDDSAYGYTF
TRBV28	TRBJ1-1	NA	NA	TGTGCCAGCAGTTCGGGGGGCCTGTCTGAAGCTTTCTTT	CASSSGGLSEAFF
TRBV19	TRBJ1-4	NA	NA	TGTGCCAGTAGTATTTTCCGTTCAACTAATGAAAAACTGTTTTTT	CASSIFRSTNEKLFF
TRBV7-8	TRBJ1-5	NA	NA	TGTGCCAGCAGCTTAGGGGGCTATAGCAATCAGCCCCAGCATTTT	CASSLGGYSNQPQHF
TRBV3-1/TRBV3-2	TRBJ2-6	NA	NA	TGTGCCAGCAGCCAAGATCTGGCACCGCTCTCTGGGGCCAACGTCCTGACTTTC	CASSQDLAPLSGANVLTF
TRBV5-1	TRBJ1-2	NA	NA	TGCGCCAGCAGCTTTAATGAGGGCGGCTACACCTTC	CASSFNEGGYTF
TRBV10-1	TRBJ2-2	TRBD2	NA	TGCGCCAGCACGGACGGGAGGTCCGGGGAGCTGTTTTTT	CASTDGRSGELFF
TRBV6-5	TRBJ2-7	NA	once	TGTGCCACCCGGACAGCTAGCTCCTACGAGCAGTACTTC	CATRTASSYEQYF
TRBV6-5	TRBJ1-2	TRBD1	NA	TGTGCCAGCAGTTCACGGGACAGCTATGGCTACACCTTC	CASSSRDSYGYTF
TRBV7-9	TRBJ2-1	TRBD2	NA	TGTGCCAGCAGCTCCAAAAACCGACTAGCGGGAAGCAGAAATGAGCAGTTCTTC	CASSSKNRLAGSRNEQFF
TRBV2	TRBJ1-5	TRBD1	once	TGTGCCAGCAGCGGACAGGAGGTAGGACAGCCCCAGCATTTT	CASSGQEVGQPQHF
TRBV19	TRBJ2-7	NA	once	TGTGCCAGTAGTATGGGTGCGGGTTCCTACGAGCAGTACTTC	CASSMGAGSYEQYF
TRBV4-2	TRBJ1-6	NA	NA	TGTGCCAGCAGCCAAGGTTCGAGGGAGGGACCCCTCCACTTT	CASSQGSREGPLHF
TRBV5-1	TRBJ2-3	TRBD1	few	TGCGCCAGCGCTTGGACAGGGGAGTTAGATACGCAGTATTTT	CASAWTGELDTQYF
TRBV2	TRBJ1-1	TRBD1	NA	TGTGCCAGCAGGGAGACCTTACAGGGGGTAGCTGAAGCTTTCTTT	CASRETLQGVAEAFF
TRBV3-1/TRBV3-2	TRBJ2-1	TRBD1	NA	TGTGCCAGCAGCCAAGGGACAGGGTTTGAGCAGTTCTTC	CASSQGTGFEQFF
TRBV24-1	TRBJ2-2	TRBD2	NA	TGTGCCACCAGTGATCCAGGACTAGCTTCGGACACCGGGGAGCTGTTTTTT	CATSDPGLASDTGELFF
TRBV10-3	TRBJ1-5	TRBD1	NA	TGTGCCAGTTCCGGGACAGGGGTAGGGCAGCCCCAGCATTTT	CASSGTGVGQPQHF
TRBV28	TRBJ1-2	NA	NA	TGTGCCAGCAGTTTAACCCTGGGAGGCTTCCGGACCACTGGCTACACCTTC	CASSLTLGGFRTTGYTF
TRBV9	TRBJ1-1	NA	NA	TGTGCCAGCAGCGTAGATGTCTCGAACACTGAAGCTTTCTTT	CASSVDVSNTEAFF
TRBV7-9	TRBJ1-1	NA	NA	TGTGCCAGCATCCAAATAGGGGCGACTTCTATAGTTGAAGCTTTCTTT	CASIQIGATSIVEAFF
TRBV3-1/TRBV3-2	TRBJ1-2	TRBD1	NA	TGTGCCAGCAGTACCGGGACAGCTGACGGCTACACCTTC	CASSTGTADGYTF
TRBV4-1	TRBJ2-4	TRBD2	NA	TGCGCCAGCAGCCGCGGGACTAGCGGGGGACGAGCCAAAAACATTCAGTACTTC	CASSRGTSGGRAKNIQYF
TRBV29-1	TRBJ2-7	TRBD1	few	TGCAGCGTTGATCGGACAGGGTCCCACGAGCAGTACTTC	CSVDRTGSHEQYF
TRBV27	TRBJ1-1	NA	NA	TGTGCCAGCAGTTTAATGGGGAGGGACACTGAAGCTTTCTTT	CASSLMGRDTEAFF
TRBV16	TRBJ2-5	NA	NA	TGTGCCAGCAGCCAGCCGCGGGGCCCCAGCCAAGAGACCCAGTACTTC	CASSQPRGPSQETQYF